This T cell receptor beta chain was captured by sequencing in a study of blood T cell repertoires in COVID-19. Study in general: PBMCs, B-cell-depleted T cells, or T cells provided the cDNA or gDNA that made up the material.

Method: immunoSEQ multiplex PCR; TCRdb's copy keeps in-frame clones and lacks some. The table has 250,000 or so clones, 87% seen once. Study members were between about 18 and 100 years old and lived in roughly 24 US regions. Germline loops: CDR1 SGDLS, CDR2 YYNGEE. The trim removed 4 bases at V and 1 base at J, leaving 18 bases unmatched. The CDR3 loop spans 19 amino acids. The genes are TRBV9 and TRBJ1-1, with 8 bases identical to TRBD1. The specimen sequenced was PBMCs or T cells enriched from blood (not recorded which). The source is a woman in her twenties or thirties with acute COVID-19. CDR3 amino acids: CASSPSGTGGPRPNTEAFF. The CDR3 DNA is TGTGCCAGCAGCCCCTCCGGAACAGGGGGTCCTCGACCGAACACTGAAGCTTTCTTT.